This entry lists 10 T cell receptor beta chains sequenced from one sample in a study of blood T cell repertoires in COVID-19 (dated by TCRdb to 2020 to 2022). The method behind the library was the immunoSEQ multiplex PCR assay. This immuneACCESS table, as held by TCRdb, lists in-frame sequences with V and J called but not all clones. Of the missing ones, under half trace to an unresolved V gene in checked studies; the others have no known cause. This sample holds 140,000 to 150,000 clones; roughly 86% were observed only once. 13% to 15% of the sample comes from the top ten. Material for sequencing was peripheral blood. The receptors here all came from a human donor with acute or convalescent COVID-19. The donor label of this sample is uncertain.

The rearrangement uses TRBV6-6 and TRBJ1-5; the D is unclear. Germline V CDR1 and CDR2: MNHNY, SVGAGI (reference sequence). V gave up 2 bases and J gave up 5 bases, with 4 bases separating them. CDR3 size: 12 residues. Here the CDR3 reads CASSYTDQPQHF. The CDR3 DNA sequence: TGTGCCAGCAGTTACACAGATCAGCCCCAGCATTTT.

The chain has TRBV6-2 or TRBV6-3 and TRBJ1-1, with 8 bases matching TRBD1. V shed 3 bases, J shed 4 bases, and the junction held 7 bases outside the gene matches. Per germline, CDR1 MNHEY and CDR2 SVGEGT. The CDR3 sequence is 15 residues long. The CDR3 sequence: CASSYDRGEFTEAFF. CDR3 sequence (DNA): TGTGCCAGCAGTTATGACAGGGGTGAATTCACTGAAGCTTTCTTT.

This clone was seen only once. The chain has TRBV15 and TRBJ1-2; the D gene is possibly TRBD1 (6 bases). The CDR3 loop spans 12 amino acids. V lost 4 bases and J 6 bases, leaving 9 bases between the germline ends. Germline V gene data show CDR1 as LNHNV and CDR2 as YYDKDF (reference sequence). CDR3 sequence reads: CATSTGQHGYTF. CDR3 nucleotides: TGTGCCACCAGCACCGGACAGCATGGCTACACCTTC. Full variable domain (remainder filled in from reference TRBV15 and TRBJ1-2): DAMVIQNPRYQVTQFGKPVTLSCSQTLNHNVMYWYQQKSSQAPKLLFHYYDKDFNNEADTPDNFQSRRPNTSFCFLDIRSPGLGDTAMYLCATSTGQHGYTFGSGTRLTVV.

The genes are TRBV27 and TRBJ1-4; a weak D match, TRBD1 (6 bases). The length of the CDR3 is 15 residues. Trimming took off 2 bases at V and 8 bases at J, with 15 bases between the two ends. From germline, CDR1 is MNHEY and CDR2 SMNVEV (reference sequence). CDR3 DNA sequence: TGTGCCAGCAGTTTAGATAGGGGACATCGGGAAAAACTGTTTTTT. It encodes CASSLDRGHREKLFF.

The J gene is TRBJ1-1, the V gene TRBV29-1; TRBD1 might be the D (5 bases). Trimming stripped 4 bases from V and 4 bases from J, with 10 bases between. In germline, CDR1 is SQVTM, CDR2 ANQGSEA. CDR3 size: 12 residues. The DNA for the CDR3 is TGCAGCGTTGCCCAGGGTTCCACTGAAGCTTTCTTT. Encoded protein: CSVAQGSTEAFF.

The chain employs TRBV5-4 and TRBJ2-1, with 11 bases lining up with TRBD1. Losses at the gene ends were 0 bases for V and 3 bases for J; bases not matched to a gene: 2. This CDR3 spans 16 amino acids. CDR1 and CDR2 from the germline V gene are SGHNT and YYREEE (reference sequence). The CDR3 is CASSLAGTGGYNEQFF. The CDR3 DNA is TGTGCCAGCAGCTTGGCCGGGACAGGGGGCTACAATGAGCAGTTCTTC.

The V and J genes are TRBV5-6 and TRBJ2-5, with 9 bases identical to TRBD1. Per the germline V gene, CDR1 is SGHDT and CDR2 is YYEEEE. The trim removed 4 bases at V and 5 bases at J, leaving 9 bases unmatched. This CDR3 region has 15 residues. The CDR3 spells CASSQRDRARETQYF. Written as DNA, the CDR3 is TGTGCCAGCAGCCAACGGGACAGGGCGAGGGAGACCCAGTACTTC.

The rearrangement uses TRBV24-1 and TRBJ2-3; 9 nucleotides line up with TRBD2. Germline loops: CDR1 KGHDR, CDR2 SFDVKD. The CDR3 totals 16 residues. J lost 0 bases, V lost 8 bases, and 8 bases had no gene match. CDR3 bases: TGTGCCACCATCCGCATTAGCGGGGGAAGCACAGATACGCAGTATTTT. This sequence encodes CATIRISGGSTDTQYF.

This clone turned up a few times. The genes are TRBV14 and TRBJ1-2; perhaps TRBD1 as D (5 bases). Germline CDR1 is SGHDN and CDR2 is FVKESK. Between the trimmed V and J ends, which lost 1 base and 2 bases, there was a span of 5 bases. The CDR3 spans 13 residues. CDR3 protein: CASSQGQNYGYTF. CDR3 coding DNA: TGTGCCAGCAGCCAAGGACAGAACTATGGCTACACCTTC.

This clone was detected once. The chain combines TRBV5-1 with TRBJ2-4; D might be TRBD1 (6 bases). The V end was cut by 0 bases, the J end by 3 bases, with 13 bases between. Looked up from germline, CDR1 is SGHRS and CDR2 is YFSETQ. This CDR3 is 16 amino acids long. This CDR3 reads CASSLVEAGVKNIQYF. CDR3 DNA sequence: TGCGCCAGCAGCTTGGTAGAGGCAGGGGTCAAAAACATTCAGTACTTC.